This T cell receptor beta chain was found in a study of blood T cell repertoires in COVID-19. Overall study: Sites across the United States, Italy and Spain contributed samples from acute and convalescent COVID-19. Nucleic acid was either cDNA or gDNA, and it came from T cells, B-cell-depleted T cells, or PBMCs.

Per the original methods: Researchers report that nucleated cell counts were estimated from reference gene primer amplification. Clones were read by immunoSEQ multiplex PCR, and TCRdb kept only the in-frame ones, dropping some. The DNA gave D and trimming, while V, J and clone size come from that table. The repertoire holds roughly 160,000 clones, around 84% seen once, with 5% to 6% in the top ten. The source is a woman in her fifties or sixties with COVID-19, enrolled during active disease. The sample consisted of peripheral blood.

DNA for the CDR3: TGTGCCAGCACTTCCTTCTTAGTAGGGGGTATCTCTGGAAACACCATATATTTT. Translated: CASTSFLVGGISGNTIYF. This chain joins TRBV27 and TRBJ1-3; TRBD1 might be the D (6 bases). The germline V and J ends were trimmed by 7 bases and 0 bases, with 22 bases remaining between them. This CDR3 spans 18 amino acids. CDR1 is MNHEY, CDR2 SMNVEV, per germline (reference sequence).